Described below is a single T cell receptor (beta chain) sequence and its context. Assay used: immunoSEQ multiplex PCR; TCRdb lists only in-frame clones, some missing. The data hold about 69,000 clones, with roughly 90% observed a single time. The record originates from a study of T cell changes during pregnancy in multiple sclerosis. Germline V gene sequence: CDR1 SGHTA, CDR2 FQGNSA. V lost 3 bases and J lost 7, with 9 bases in between. The CDR3 runs 12 residues. Sequenced here: peripheral blood, sampled in the third trimester of pregnancy. The gene calls are TRBV7-2 and TRBJ1-1, with TRBD1 as a possible D gene (6 bases). The receptor was derived from a female donor with multiple sclerosis, enrolled in a pregnancy study. CDR3 amino acids: CASSFRQDEAFF. The CDR3 DNA follows: TGTGCCAGCAGCTTCCGACAGGATGAAGCTTTCTTT.